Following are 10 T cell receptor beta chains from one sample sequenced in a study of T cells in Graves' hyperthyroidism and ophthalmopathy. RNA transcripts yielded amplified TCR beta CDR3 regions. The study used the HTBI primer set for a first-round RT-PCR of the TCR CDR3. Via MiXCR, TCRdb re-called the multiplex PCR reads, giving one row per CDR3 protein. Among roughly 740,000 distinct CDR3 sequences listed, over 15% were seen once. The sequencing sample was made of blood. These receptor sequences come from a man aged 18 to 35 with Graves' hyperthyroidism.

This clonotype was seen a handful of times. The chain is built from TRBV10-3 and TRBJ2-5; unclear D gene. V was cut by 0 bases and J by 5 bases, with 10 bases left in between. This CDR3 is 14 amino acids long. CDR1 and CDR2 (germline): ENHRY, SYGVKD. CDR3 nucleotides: TGTGCCATCAGTGAGTCAAACCAGGAGGAGACCCAGTACTTC. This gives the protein CAISESNQEETQYF.

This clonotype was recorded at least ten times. The CDR3 protein is CASGQTSGLTDTQYF. The DNA of the CDR3 is TGTGCCAGCGGCCAGACTAGCGGGCTCACAGATACGCAGTATTTT. The V gene is TRBV12-3 or TRBV12-4, the J gene TRBJ2-3; 10 nucleotides line up with TRBD2. There are 15 residues in the CDR3. The junction had 7 bases not matched to a gene; V was cut back by 8 bases and J by 2 bases.

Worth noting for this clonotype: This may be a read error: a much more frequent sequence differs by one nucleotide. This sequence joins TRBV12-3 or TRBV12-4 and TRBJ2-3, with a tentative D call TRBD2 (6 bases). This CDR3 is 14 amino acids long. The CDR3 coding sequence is TGTGCCAGCAGAGCCGGGGGAAGCACAGATATGCAGTATTTT. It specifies CASRAGGSTDMQYF.

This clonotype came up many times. The CDR3, as DNA: TGTGCCAGCAGCCAACAGACTAGCAGGGGTGAGCAGTTCTTC. Its translation is CASSQQTSRGEQFF. The genes are TRBV7-8 and TRBJ2-1, with D maybe TRBD2 (7 bases). CDR1 and CDR2 from the germline V gene are SGHVS and FQNEAQ. This CDR3 has 14 amino acids. The V and J ends lost 5 bases and 9 bases respectively, with 17 bases between them.

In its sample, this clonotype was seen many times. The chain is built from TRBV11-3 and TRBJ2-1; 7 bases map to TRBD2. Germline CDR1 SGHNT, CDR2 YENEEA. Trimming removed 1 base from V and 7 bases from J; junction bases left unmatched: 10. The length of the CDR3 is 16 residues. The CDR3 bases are TGTGCCAGCAGCTTAGGAGGAGGGAGGGCCTGGAATGAGCAGTTCTTC. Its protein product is CASSLGGGRAWNEQFF.

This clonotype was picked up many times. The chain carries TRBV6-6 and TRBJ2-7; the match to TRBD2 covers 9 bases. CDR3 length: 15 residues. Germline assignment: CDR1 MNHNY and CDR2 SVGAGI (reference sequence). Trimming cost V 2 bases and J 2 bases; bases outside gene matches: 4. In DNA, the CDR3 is TGTGCCAGCAGTTACGGTAGCGGGGGTACCTACGAGCAGTACTTC. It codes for CASSYGSGGTYEQYF.

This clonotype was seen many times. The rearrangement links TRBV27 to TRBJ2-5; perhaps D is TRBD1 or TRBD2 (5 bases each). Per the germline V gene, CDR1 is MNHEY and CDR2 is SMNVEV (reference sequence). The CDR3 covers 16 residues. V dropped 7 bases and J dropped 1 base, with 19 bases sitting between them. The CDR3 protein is CASKTLGVQSQETQYF. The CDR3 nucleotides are TGTGCCAGCAAGACATTGGGGGTCCAAAGCCAAGAGACCCAGTACTTC.

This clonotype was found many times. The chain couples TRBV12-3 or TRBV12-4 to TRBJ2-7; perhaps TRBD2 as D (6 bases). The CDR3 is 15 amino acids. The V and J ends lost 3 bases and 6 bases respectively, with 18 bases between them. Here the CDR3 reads CASSFLGRDSSEQYF. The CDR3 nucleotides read TGTGCCAGCAGTTTCTTAGGACGGGACTCTAGCGAGCAGTACTTC.

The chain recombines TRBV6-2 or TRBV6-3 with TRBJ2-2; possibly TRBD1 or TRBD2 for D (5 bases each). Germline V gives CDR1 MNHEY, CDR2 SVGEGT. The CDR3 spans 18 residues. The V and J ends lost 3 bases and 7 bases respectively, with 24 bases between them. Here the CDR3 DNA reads TGTGCCAGCAGTTATAGTACGATGAGGTTCGGGACCCACGGGGAGCTGTTTTTT. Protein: CASSYSTMRFGTHGELFF.

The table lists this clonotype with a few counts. The CDR3 is CASSELGTKNSPLHF. In nucleotides, the CDR3 is TGTGCCAGCAGTGAACTTGGCACGAAGAATTCACCCCTCCACTTT. The chain joins TRBV6-1 to TRBJ1-6; D is unresolved. CDR1 and CDR2 from the germline V gene are MNHNS and SASEGT. This CDR3 comprises 15 residues. V lost 2 bases, J lost 7 bases, and 12 bases lay in between.